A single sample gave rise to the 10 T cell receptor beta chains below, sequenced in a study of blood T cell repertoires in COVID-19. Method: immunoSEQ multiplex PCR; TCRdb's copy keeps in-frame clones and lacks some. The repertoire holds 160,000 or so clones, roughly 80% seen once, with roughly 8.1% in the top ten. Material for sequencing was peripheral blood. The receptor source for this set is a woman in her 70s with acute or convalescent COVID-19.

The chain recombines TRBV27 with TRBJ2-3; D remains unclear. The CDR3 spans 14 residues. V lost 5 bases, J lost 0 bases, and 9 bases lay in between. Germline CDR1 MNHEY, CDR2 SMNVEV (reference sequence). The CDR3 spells CASSAYLSTDTQYF. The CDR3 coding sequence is TGTGCCAGCAGTGCCTATCTTAGCACAGATACGCAGTATTTT.

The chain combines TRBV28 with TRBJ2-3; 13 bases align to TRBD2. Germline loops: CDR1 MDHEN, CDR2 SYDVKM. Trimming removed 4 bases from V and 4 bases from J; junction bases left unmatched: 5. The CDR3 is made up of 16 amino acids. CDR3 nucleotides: TGTGCCAGCAGTTCCCCCGGGACTAGCGGGGCAGATACGCAGTATTTT. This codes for CASSSPGTSGADTQYF.

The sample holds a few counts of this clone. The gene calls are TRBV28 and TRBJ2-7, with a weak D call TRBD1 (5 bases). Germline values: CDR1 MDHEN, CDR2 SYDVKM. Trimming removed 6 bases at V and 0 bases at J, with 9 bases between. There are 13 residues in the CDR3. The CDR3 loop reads CASRRQSSYEQYF. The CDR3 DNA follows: TGTGCCAGCAGGAGACAGAGCTCCTACGAGCAGTACTTC.

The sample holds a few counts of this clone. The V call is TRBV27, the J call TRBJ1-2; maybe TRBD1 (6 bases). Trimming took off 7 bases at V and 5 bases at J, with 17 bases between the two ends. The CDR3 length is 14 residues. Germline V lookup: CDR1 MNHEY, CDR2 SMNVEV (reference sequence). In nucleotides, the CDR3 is TGTGCCAGCACCCCGACAGGATTAGGGTATGGCTACACCTTC. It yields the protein CASTPTGLGYGYTF.

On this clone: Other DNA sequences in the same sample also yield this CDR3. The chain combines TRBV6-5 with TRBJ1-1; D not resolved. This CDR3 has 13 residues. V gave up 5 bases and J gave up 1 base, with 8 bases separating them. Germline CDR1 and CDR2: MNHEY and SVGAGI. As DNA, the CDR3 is TGTGCCAGCAGTAGAACAGAGAACACTGAAGCTTTCTTT. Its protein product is CASSRTENTEAFF.

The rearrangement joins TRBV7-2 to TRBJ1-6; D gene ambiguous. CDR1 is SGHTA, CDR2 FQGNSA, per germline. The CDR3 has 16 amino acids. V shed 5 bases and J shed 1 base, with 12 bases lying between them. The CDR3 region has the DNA TGTGCCAGCAGCCCTCGTTCAGGATCCTATAATTCACCCCTCCACTTT. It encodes CASSPRSGSYNSPLHF.

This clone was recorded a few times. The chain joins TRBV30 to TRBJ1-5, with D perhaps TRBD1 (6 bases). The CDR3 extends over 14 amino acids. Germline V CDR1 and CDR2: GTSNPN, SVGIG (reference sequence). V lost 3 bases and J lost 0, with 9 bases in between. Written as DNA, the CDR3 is TGTGCCTGGAGCCGGGACAATAGCAATCAGCCCCAGCATTTT. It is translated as CAWSRDNSNQPQHF.

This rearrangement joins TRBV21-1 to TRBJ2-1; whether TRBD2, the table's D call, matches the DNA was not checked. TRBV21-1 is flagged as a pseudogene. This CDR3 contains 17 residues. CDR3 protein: CASSKPLEERSYNEQFF. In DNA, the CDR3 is TGTGCCAGCAGCAAACCTCTGGAGGAGAGAAGCTACAATGAGCAGTTCTTC.

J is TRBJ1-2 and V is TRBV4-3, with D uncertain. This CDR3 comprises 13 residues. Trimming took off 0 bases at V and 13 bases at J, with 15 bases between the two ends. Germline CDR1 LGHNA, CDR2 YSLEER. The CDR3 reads CASSQERGGAATF. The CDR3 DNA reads TGCGCCAGCAGCCAAGAGCGGGGTGGAGCTGCCACCTTC.

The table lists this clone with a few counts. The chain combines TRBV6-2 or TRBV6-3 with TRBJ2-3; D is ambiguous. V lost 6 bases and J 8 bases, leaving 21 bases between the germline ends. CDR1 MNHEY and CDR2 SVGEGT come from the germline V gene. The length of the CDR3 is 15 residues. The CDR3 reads CASSLRSTLRGTQYF. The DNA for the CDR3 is TGTGCCAGCAGCCTAAGGTCAACTCTTCGCGGTACGCAGTATTTT.